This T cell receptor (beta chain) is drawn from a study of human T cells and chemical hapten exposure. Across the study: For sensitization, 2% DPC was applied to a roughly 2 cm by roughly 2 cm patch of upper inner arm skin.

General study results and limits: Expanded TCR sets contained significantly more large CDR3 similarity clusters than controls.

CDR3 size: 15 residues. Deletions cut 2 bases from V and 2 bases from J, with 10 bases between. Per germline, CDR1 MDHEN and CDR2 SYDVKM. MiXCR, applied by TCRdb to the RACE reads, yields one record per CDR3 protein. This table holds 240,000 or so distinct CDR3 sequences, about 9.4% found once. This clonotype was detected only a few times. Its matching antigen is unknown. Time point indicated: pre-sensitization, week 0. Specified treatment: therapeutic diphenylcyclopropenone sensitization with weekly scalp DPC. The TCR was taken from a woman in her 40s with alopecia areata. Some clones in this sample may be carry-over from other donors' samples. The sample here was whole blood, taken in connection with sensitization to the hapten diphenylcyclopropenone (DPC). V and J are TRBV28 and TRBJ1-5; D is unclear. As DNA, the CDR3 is TGTGCCAGCAGTTTAGCGCCGATGGGCAATCAGCCCCAGCATTTT. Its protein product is CASSLAPMGNQPQHF. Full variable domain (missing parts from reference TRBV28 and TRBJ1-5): DVKVTQSSRYLVKRTGEKVFLECVQDMDHENMFWYRQDPGLGLRLIYFSYDVKMKEKGDIPEGYSVSREKKERFSLILESASTNQTSMYLCASSLAPMGNQPQHFGDGTRLSIL.